The text below deals with one T cell receptor (beta chain). The CDR3 runs 11 residues. Trimming removed 3 bases from V and 8 bases from J, with 4 bases in between. CDR1 LNHDA and CDR2 SQIVND come from the germline V gene (reference sequence). TCRdb fed the 5' RACE reads into MiXCR, producing one record per CDR3 protein. Of about 110,000 distinct CDR3 sequences listed, approximately 10% are singletons. The record originates from a study of early T cells in non-severe SARS-CoV-2 infection. Sequenced material: whole blood. This rearrangement joins TRBV19 to TRBJ1-4, with D unresolved. The TCR comes from an adult who was a healthcare worker with PCR-confirmed SARS-CoV-2 infection or an uninfected control (not recorded which). The CDR3 protein is CASSIREKLFF. The CDR3 DNA is TGTGCCAGTAGTATCCGGGAAAAACTGTTTTTT.